The 22 T cell receptor beta chains presented below share a single source sample, sequenced in a study of beta chain features in type 1 diabetes. Expressed TCRB transcripts were sequenced, since all the RNA that had been isolated was reverse transcribed. TCRdb's copy holds only in-frame clones and misses some; the assay was immunoSEQ multiplex PCR. Of about 140,000 clones listed, roughly 10% are singletons. The material sequenced was naive CD4+ T cells from blood. These receptors all stem from a young man in good health.

Comment on this clone: A read error may account for a junction end that differs from germline. V usage is TRBV28 and J usage is TRBJ1-2; 7 positions match TRBD1. From germline, CDR1 is MDHEN and CDR2 SYDVKM. The CDR3 is 11 amino acids. The CDR3 bases are TGTGCCAGCAGTAGGGACAGTGGCAACACCTTC. Protein: CASSRDSGNTF.

The chain uses TRBV19 and TRBJ2-1; 9 positions agree with TRBD1. The germline CDR1 and CDR2 sequences are LNHDA and SQIVND (reference sequence). The junction had 1 base not matched to a gene; V was cut back by 4 bases and J by 6 bases. The CDR3 has 13 residues. The CDR3 DNA reads TGTGCCAGTAGTAGGGACAGGGTCAATGAGCAGTTCTTC. Translated, it gives CASSRDRVNEQFF.

The gene calls are TRBV2 and TRBJ1-4; 8 bases agree with TRBD1. Germline CDR1 SNHLY, CDR2 FYNNEI. Trimming took 6 bases from V and 4 from J; bases not matched to a gene: 7. The CDR3 spans 15 residues. The DNA of the CDR3 is TGTGCCAGCAGCGATAACAGGGGGGATAATGAAAAACTGTTTTTT. Its protein is CASSDNRGDNEKLFF. Full variable domain (missing parts from reference TRBV2 and TRBJ1-4): EPEVTQTPSHQVTQMGQEVILRCVPISNHLYFYWYRQILGQKVEFLVSFYNNEISEKSEIFDDQFSVERPDGSNFTLKIRSTKLEDSAMYFCASSDNRGDNEKLFFGSGTQLSVL.

The chain is built from TRBV7-2 and TRBJ2-7; 10 bases align to TRBD1. CDR1 and CDR2 (germline): SGHTA, FQGNSA. Unmatched junction bases numbered 8, after V lost 6 bases and J lost 3 bases. This CDR3 contains 15 residues. In DNA form, the CDR3 reads TGTGCCAGCAGGAGAGAGTGGACAGGGGGCTACGAGCAGTACTTC. This codes for CASRREWTGGYEQYF. Full variable domain (missing parts from reference TRBV7-2 and TRBJ2-7): GAGVSQSPSNKVTEKGKDVELRCDPISGHTALYWYRQSLGQGLEFLIYFQGNSAPDKSGLPSDRFSAERTGGSVSTLTIQRTQQEDSAVYLCASRREWTGGYEQYFGPGTRLTVT.

The chain has TRBV9 and TRBJ2-1, with TRBD2 identical over 14 bases. This CDR3 spans 18 amino acids. Germline loops: CDR1 SGDLS, CDR2 YYNGEE. The V gene end was trimmed by 1 base and the J gene end by 7 bases; junction bases not matched to a gene: 10. The CDR3 protein is CASSVTSGLAGGMNEQFF. CDR3 sequence (DNA): TGTGCCAGCAGCGTAACCTCCGGACTAGCGGGGGGAATGAATGAGCAGTTCTTC.

The CDR3 sequence: CASTSRLDTQYF. The CDR3 DNA sequence: TGTGCCAGCACTAGCAGGCTCGATACGCAGTATTTT. V usage is TRBV2 and J usage is TRBJ2-3; possibly TRBD2 for D (5 bases). V lost 7 bases and J lost 6, with 11 bases in between. The CDR3 covers 12 residues. Germline V gene data show CDR1 as SNHLY and CDR2 as FYNNEI.

This clone was detected only a few times. The chain joins TRBV9 to TRBJ2-1; a possible D gene is TRBD2 (6 bases). The germline V gene encodes CDR1 SGDLS and CDR2 YYNGEE. The CDR3 has 15 residues. Trimming took off 0 bases at V and 6 bases at J, with 13 bases between the two ends. In DNA, the CDR3 is TGTGCCAGCAGCGTAGGAGGAGGGGTCCCCAATGAGCAGTTCTTC. Amino acids: CASSVGGGVPNEQFF. Full variable domain (remainder filled in from reference TRBV9 and TRBJ2-1): DSGVTQTPKHLITATGQRVTLRCSPRSGDLSVYWYQQSLDQGLQFLIQYYNGEERAKGNILERFSAQQFPDLHSELNLSSLELGDSALYFCASSVGGGVPNEQFFGPGTRLTVL.

This clone occurred a few times. The chain is built from TRBV5-1 and TRBJ2-7, with 11 bases fitting TRBD1. The J segment lost 7 bases and the V segment lost 3 bases, leaving 6 bases of the junction unmatched. The CDR3 sequence is 14 residues long. The germline V gene encodes CDR1 SGHRS and CDR2 YFSETQ. The CDR3 DNA reads TGCGCCAGCAGCTACGGACAGGGGGCGGGGGAGCAGTACTTC. It is translated as CASSYGQGAGEQYF.

This clone was seen ten or more times. The V gene is TRBV13, the J gene TRBJ2-1, with 7 bases aligning to TRBD2. The CDR3 totals 13 residues. Trimming at V came to 5 bases and at J to 10 bases, leaving 8 bases not matched to a gene. The germline gives CDR1 PRHDT, CDR2 FYEKMQ (reference sequence). The CDR3 DNA reads as TGTGCCAGCAGCCCCAGCCAACTAGCGGAGCAGTTCTTC. Translating it yields CASSPSQLAEQFF.

The chain employs TRBV29-1 and TRBJ2-3, with 8 nucleotides matching TRBD1. Germline V lookup: CDR1 SQVTM, CDR2 ANQGSEA. The CDR3 runs to 14 residues. Germline trimming cut 6 bases from V and 4 bases from J; bases unmatched to any gene: 9. The CDR3 coding sequence is TGCAGCGTGAAGGACAGGGCGGATTCAGATACGCAGTATTTT. It translates to CSVKDRADSDTQYF.

This clone showed up just a few times. The genes are TRBV7-9 and TRBJ1-1; D might be TRBD1 (6 bases). The germline V and J ends were trimmed by 1 base and 8 bases, with 17 bases remaining between them. CDR3 length equals 15 residues. Germline CDR1 reads SEHNR; CDR2 reads FQNEAQ (reference sequence). The CDR3 nucleotides are TGTGCCAGCAGCTTAGTTGGGGGGCGGGAGTTGGAAGCTTTCTTT. This sequence encodes CASSLVGGRELEAFF.

The chain is built from TRBV15 and TRBJ2-7; D is ambiguous. The V and J ends lost 3 bases and 1 base respectively, with 13 bases between them. CDR1 is LNHNV, CDR2 YYDKDF, per germline (reference sequence). The CDR3 spans 15 residues. CDR3 sequence (DNA): TGTGCCACCAGCAGGAAGCGCCAGTCTTCCTACGAGCAGTACTTC. Residues: CATSRKRQSSYEQYF.

This clone has just a few counts. The chain has TRBV4-2 and TRBJ1-6, with TRBD1 identical over 9 bases. Trimming took 3 bases from V and 8 from J; bases not matched to a gene: 11. Per the germline V gene, CDR1 is LGHNA and CDR2 is YNFKEQ. This CDR3 has 17 residues. In DNA form, the CDR3 reads TGTGCCAGCAGCCAGGTCCCGGGACAGGGTCTGGATTCACCCCTCCACTTT. Encoded protein: CASSQVPGQGLDSPLHF.

This clone was seen more than once but under ten times. The chain recombines TRBV30 with TRBJ2-7; 11 nucleotides align to TRBD1. The CDR3 has 14 amino acids. Germline-derived CDR1 and CDR2 are GTSNPN and SVGIG (reference sequence). Trimming cost V 1 base and J 2 bases; bases outside gene matches: 1. The CDR3 sequence is CAWSADRGPYEQYF. CDR3 nucleotide sequence: TGTGCCTGGAGTGCGGACAGGGGGCCCTACGAGCAGTACTTC. The whole variable domain, remainder taken from reference TRBV30 and TRBJ2-7, is SQTIHQWPATLVQPVGSPLSLECTVEGTSNPNLYWYRQAAGRGLQLLFYSVGIGQISSEVPQNLSASRPQDRQFILSSKKLLLSDSGFYLCAWSADRGPYEQYFGPGTRLTVT.

The rearrangement joins TRBV19 to TRBJ1-4; maybe TRBD1 (6 bases). The germline V gene encodes CDR1 LNHDA and CDR2 SQIVND (reference sequence). V dropped 5 bases and J dropped 4 bases, with 14 bases sitting between them. This CDR3 contains 15 residues. The DNA of the CDR3 is TGTGCCAGTAGTGTCCTGGGGGCGCTTAATGAAAAACTGTTTTTT. Amino acids: CASSVLGALNEKLFF. Variable domain in full (rest from reference TRBV19 and TRBJ1-4): DGGITQSPKYLFRKEGQNVTLSCEQNLNHDAMYWYRQDPGQGLRLIYYSQIVNDFQKGDIAEGYSVSREKKESFPLTVTSAQKNPTAFYLCASSVLGALNEKLFFGSGTQLSVL.

The V gene is TRBV7-6, the J gene TRBJ2-5; the match to TRBD1 covers 8 bases. The J call may be faulty, since TRBJ2-7 better matches the DNA end. Germline CDR1 is SGHVS and CDR2 is FNYEAQ. The CDR3 loop spans 14 amino acids. The CDR3 protein is CASSRGQVYYEQYF. CDR3 DNA: TGTGCCAGCAGCCGGGGACAGGTTTACTACGAGCAGTACTTC.

This clone was found a few times. This chain connects TRBV7-8 to TRBJ2-1; no firm D call. This CDR3 has 13 amino acids. Trimming removed 0 bases from V and 5 bases from J, with 5 bases in between. CDR1 and CDR2 (germline): SGHVS, FQNEAQ. The CDR3 nucleotides read TGTGCCAGCAGCTTAGCGCAGGACAATGAGCAGTTCTTC. Translation: CASSLAQDNEQFF.

This chain connects TRBV28 to TRBJ1-2; 7 bases agree with TRBD1. With 6 bases clipped from V and 4 bases from J, the junction kept 5 bases outside the gene matches. The CDR3 is 13 residues long. Germline V gene sequence: CDR1 MDHEN, CDR2 SYDVKM. The CDR3 is CASSRTGPYGYTF. The CDR3 DNA follows: TGTGCCAGCAGCCGGACAGGCCCCTATGGCTACACCTTC.

This clone has only one observation. J is TRBJ1-6 and V is TRBV7-9; 9 nucleotides agree with TRBD1. The CDR3 loop spans 13 amino acids. Germline V lookup: CDR1 SEHNR, CDR2 FQNEAQ (reference sequence). V dropped 10 bases and J dropped 10; count of bases not matched to a gene: 8. The CDR3 nucleotides read TGTGCCACCGGACAGGGGACGCGGTCACCCCTCCACTTT. Protein product: CATGQGTRSPLHF. Full variable domain (rest looked up from reference TRBV7-9 and TRBJ1-6): DTGVSQNPRHKITKRGQNVTFRCDPISEHNRLYWYRQTLGQGPEFLTYFQNEAQLEKSRLLSDRFSAERPKGSFSTLEIQRTEQGDSAMYLCATGQGTRSPLHFGNGTRLTVT.

The CDR3 loop reads CASSAIKGRVPGELFF. The DNA of the CDR3 is TGTGCCAGCAGCGCTATAAAAGGGAGGGTTCCCGGGGAGCTGTTTTTT. The chain joins TRBV7-2 to TRBJ2-2; the match to TRBD2 covers 7 bases. This CDR3 region has 16 residues. Germline CDR1 SGHTA, CDR2 FQGNSA. V shed 5 bases, J shed 6 bases, and the junction held 12 bases outside the gene matches.

This clone was detected ten times or more. The CDR3 DNA sequence: TGTGCCAGCAGTTATTCGGACAGGTGGGGTCCCCAGCATTTT. Translation: CASSYSDRWGPQHF. The chain is built from TRBV28 and TRBJ1-5, with 7 bases that match TRBD1. V trimming: 4 bases; J trimming: 10 bases; junction bases outside the gene matches: 10. The CDR3 loop spans 14 amino acids. In germline, CDR1 is MDHEN, CDR2 SYDVKM.

This chain connects TRBV7-2 to TRBJ1-3; TRBD1 aligns across 8 bases. The CDR3 covers 15 residues. V dropped 5 bases and J dropped 0; count of bases not matched to a gene: 3. Germline CDR1 and CDR2: SGHTA and FQGNSA. CDR3 protein: CASSQDRGSGNTIYF. CDR3 DNA: TGTGCCAGCAGCCAAGACAGGGGCTCTGGAAACACCATATATTTT.